The clone carrying this TCR beta chain was picked up many times. Its antigen is currently unknown. A range of KT2-to-PBMC ratios was made using fixed PBMC numbers. This specimen comes from a study of quantifying T cell responses using KT2 cells. Whole-study context: Reverse transcription used primers in the TCR alpha and beta constant regions. Estimated efficiency of the T4 ligation step was above 8.5% under optimum conditions. The second PCR ran as a qPCR until a predetermined fluorescence threshold was reached. Points from the study as a whole: KT2 sequences were detected down to about one KT2 cell per 100,000 PBMC.

Each cDNA got a UMI-containing oligo ligated at its 3' end. First-round PCR used about 4 cycles and beta primers RC1.1 and RC1.2 covering TRBC1 and TRBC2. TCRdb redid the calling of the UMI-ligation and nested PCR reads with MiXCR, one entry per CDR3 protein. Among about 53,000 distinct CDR3 sequences listed, 9% to 15% were seen once. Trimming removed 3 bases from V and 4 bases from J; junction bases left unmatched: 5. This CDR3 region has 14 residues. CDR1 and CDR2 from the germline V gene are DFQATT and SNEGSKA (reference sequence). The receptor was derived from a human donor. Sample: PBMCs spiked with cells of the T cell clone KT2. The genes are TRBV20-1 and TRBJ1-1, with 10 bases lining up with TRBD1. This CDR3 reads CSASLDRGPTEAFF. The CDR3 region has the DNA TGCAGTGCTAGCCTAGACAGGGGGCCCACTGAAGCTTTCTTT.